This T cell receptor (beta chain) was identified in a study of blood T cells in healthy people across ages. Notes on the study in general: More naive CD4+ cells and higher diversity were found in long-lived than in aged donors. Leaving the PBMCs unsorted stopped any conclusive comparison of naive versus antigen-experienced cells.

This clonotype turned up a few times. As yet, its antigen is unknown. The use of a sample-barcoded 5' primer and a J-beta primer mix characterized a second PCR of roughly 7 to 11 cycles. TCRdb redid the calling of the 5' RACE reads with MiXCR, one entry per CDR3 protein. The table includes around 800,000 distinct CDR3 sequences, approximately 67% detected once. Trimming stripped 3 bases from V and 2 bases from J, with 0 bases between. The CDR3 consists of 10 residues. The V gene's germline CDR1 is DFQATT and CDR2 SNEGSKA (reference sequence). This TCR was recovered from a man aged 30 to 45 in good health. V usage is TRBV20-1 and J usage is TRBJ2-3; D call uncertain. The source material was blood. CDR3: CSASTDTQYF. CDR3 DNA: TGCAGTGCTAGCACAGATACGCAGTATTTT.